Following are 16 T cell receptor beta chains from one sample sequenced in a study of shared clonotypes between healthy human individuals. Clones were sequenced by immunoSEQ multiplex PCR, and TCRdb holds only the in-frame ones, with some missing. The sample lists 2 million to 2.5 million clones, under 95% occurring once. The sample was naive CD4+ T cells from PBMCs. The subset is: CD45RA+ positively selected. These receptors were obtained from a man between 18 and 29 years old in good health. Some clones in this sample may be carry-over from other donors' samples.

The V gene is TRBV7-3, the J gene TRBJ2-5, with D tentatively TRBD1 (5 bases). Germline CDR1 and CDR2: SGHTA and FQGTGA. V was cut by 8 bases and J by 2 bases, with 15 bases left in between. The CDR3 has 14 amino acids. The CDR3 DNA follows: TGTGCCAGCGCCTATGGGGCAGGGCAAGAGACCCAGTACTTC. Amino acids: CASAYGAGQETQYF.

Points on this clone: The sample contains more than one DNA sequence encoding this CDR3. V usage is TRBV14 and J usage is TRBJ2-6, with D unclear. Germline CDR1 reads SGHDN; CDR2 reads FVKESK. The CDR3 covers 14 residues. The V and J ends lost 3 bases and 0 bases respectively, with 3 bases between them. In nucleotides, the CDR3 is TGTGCCAGCAGCCAGAGCTCTGGGGCCAACGTCCTGACTTTC. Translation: CASSQSSGANVLTF.

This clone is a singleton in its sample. DNA for the CDR3: TGTGCCAGCAGCTCGGGACTAGCGGATAGAAGGGAGACCCAGTACTTC. As protein: CASSSGLADRRETQYF. The chain uses TRBV7-9 and TRBJ2-5, with TRBD2 matching over 11 bases. The J segment lost 5 bases and the V segment lost 4 bases, leaving 9 bases of the junction unmatched. The germline gives CDR1 SEHNR, CDR2 FQNEAQ (reference sequence). CDR3 length equals 16 residues.

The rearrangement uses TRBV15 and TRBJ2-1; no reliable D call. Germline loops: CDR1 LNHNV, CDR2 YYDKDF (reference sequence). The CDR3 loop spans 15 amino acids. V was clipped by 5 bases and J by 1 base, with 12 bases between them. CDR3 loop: CATSADVSSYNEQFF. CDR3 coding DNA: TGTGCCACCAGCGCAGACGTAAGTTCCTACAATGAGCAGTTCTTC. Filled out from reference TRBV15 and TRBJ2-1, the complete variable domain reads DAMVIQNPRYQVTQFGKPVTLSCSQTLNHNVMYWYQQKSSQAPKLLFHYYDKDFNNEADTPDNFQSRRPNTSFCFLDIRSPGLGDTAMYLCATSADVSSYNEQFFGPGTRLTVL.

CDR3 protein: CASSSPSTSGSSYEQYF. As DNA, the CDR3 is TGTGCCAGCAGCTCCCCCTCGACTAGCGGGTCCTCCTACGAGCAGTACTTC. The V call is TRBV28, the J call TRBJ2-7, with 10 bases that match TRBD2. Trimming at V came to 6 bases and at J to 0 bases, leaving 11 bases not matched to a gene. The CDR3 has 17 residues. Germline CDR1 is MDHEN and CDR2 is SYDVKM.

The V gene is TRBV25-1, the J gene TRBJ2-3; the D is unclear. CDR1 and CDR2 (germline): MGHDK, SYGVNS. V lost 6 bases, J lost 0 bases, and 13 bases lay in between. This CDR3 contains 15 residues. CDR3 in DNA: TGTGCCAGCAGCGTGGGCCCTCTGAGCACAGATACGCAGTATTTT. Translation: CASSVGPLSTDTQYF.

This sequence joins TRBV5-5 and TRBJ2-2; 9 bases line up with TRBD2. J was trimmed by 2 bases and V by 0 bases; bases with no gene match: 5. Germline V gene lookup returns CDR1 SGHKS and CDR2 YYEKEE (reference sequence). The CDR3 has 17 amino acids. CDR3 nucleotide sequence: TGTGCCAGCAGCTTGGTGTTAGCGGGAGTCAACACCGGGGAGCTGTTTTTT. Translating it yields CASSLVLAGVNTGELFF.

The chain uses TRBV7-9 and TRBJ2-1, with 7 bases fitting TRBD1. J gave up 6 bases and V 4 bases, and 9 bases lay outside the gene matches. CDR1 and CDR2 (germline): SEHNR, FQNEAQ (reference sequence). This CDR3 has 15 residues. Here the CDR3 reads CASSSDRVVGNEQFF. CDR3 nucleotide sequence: TGTGCCAGCAGCTCCGACAGGGTGGTCGGCAATGAGCAGTTCTTC. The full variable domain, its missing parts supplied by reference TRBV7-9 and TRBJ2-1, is DTGVSQNPRHKITKRGQNVTFRCDPISEHNRLYWYRQTLGQGPEFLTYFQNEAQLEKSRLLSDRFSAERPKGSFSTLEIQRTEQGDSAMYLCASSSDRVVGNEQFFGPGTRLTVL.

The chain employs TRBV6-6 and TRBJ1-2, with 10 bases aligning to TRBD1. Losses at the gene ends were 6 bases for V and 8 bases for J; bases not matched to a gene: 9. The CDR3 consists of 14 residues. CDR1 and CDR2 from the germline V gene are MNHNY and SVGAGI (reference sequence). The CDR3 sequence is CASRAPDRGGGYTF. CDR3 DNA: TGTGCCAGCAGGGCCCCGGACAGGGGGGGAGGCTACACCTTC.

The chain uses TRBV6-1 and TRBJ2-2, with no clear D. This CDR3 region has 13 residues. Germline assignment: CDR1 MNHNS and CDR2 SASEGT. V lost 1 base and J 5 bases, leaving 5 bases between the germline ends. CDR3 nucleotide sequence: TGTGCCAGCAGTGAAGTTCCGACCGGGGAGCTGTTTTTT. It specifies CASSEVPTGELFF.

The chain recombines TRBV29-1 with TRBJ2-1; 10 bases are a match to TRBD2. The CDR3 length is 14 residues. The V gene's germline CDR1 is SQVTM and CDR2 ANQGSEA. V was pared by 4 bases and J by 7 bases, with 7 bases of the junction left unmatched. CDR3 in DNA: TGCAGCGTTGTTGAACTAGCGGGGTGGAATGAGCAGTTCTTC. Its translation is CSVVELAGWNEQFF.

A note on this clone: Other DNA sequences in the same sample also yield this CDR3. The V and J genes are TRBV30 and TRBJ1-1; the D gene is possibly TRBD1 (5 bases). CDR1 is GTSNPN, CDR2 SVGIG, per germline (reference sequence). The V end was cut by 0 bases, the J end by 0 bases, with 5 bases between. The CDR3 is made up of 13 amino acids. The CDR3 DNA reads TGTGCCTGGAGTGTCAGGGTGAACACTGAAGCTTTCTTT. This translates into CAWSVRVNTEAFF.

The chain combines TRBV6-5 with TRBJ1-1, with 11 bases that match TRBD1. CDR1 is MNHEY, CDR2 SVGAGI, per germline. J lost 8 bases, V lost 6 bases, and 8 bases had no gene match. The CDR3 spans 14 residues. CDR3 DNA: TGTGCCAGCAGGCGGACAGGGGGCAATGAGGAAGCTTTCTTT. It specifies CASRRTGGNEEAFF.

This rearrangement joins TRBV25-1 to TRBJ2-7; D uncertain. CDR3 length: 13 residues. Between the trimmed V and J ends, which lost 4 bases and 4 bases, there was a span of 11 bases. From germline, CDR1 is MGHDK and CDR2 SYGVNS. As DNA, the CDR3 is TGTGCCAGCAGTGTTGGTGCGCGTTACGAGCAGTACTTC. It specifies CASSVGARYEQYF.

The chain's CDR3 is CASSFQGDWSNEKLFF. CDR3 DNA: TGTGCCAGCAGTTTTCAGGGGGATTGGTCTAATGAAAAACTGTTTTTT. This chain links TRBV28 with TRBJ1-4; TRBD1 matches at 7 bases. The CDR3 has 16 amino acids. CDR1 is MDHEN, CDR2 SYDVKM, per germline. Trimming took 3 bases from V and 3 from J; bases not matched to a gene: 7.

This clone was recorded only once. For the CDR3, the DNA is TGCGCCAGCAGCTTGCTTACGGGAGGGCGGGAGACCCAGTACTTC. Residues: CASSLLTGGRETQYF. V gene TRBV5-1 combines with J gene TRBJ2-5; 8 bases match TRBD2. Trimming cost V 1 base and J 5 bases; bases outside gene matches: 7. Germline CDR1 and CDR2: SGHRS and YFSETQ. The CDR3 is 15 amino acids. Filled out from reference TRBV5-1 and TRBJ2-5, the complete variable domain reads KAGVTQTPRYLIKTRGQQVTLSCSPISGHRSVSWYQQTPGQGLQFLFEYFSETQRNKGNFPGRFSGRQFSNSRSEMNVSTLELGDSALYLCASSLLTGGRETQYFGPGTRLLVL.